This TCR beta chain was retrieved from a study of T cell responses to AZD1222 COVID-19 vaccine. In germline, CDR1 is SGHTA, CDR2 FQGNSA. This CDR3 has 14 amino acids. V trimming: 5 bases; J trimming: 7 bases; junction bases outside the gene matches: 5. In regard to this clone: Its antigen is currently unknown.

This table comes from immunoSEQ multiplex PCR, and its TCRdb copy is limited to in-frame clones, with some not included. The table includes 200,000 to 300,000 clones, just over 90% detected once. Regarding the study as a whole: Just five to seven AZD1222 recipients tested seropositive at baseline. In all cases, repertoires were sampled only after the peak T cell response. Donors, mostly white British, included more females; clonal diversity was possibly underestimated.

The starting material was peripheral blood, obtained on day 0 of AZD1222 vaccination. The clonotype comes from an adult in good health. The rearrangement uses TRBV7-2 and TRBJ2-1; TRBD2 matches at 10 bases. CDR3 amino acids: CASSPGLAVNEQFF. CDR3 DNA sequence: TGTGCCAGCAGCCCAGGACTAGCGGTTAATGAGCAGTTCTTC.